What follows are 9 T cell receptor beta chains derived from one specimen sequenced in a study of Ad26.COV2.S vaccination and SARS-CoV-2 variants. As for treatment: roughly 20 received Ad26.COV2.S at low or high dose, single or two shots; roughly five received placebo; per-sample allocation not given. Repertoires come from day 63 after the first vaccine or placebo injection. The method was immunoSEQ multiplex PCR; TCRdb's version includes in-frame clones alone and lacks a portion of them. The sample has about 390,000 clones; around nine tenths are singletons. This specimen consisted of peripheral blood, obtained in a trial of Ad26.COV2.S vaccine versus placebo. The receptors stem from a person between 18 and 60 years old who received the Ad26.COV2.S COVID-19 vaccine or a placebo.

The genes are TRBV10-3 and TRBJ2-7, with TRBD1 matching 7 bases. This CDR3 contains 13 residues. CDR1 is ENHRY and CDR2 is SYGVKD in the germline V gene. V dropped 2 bases and J dropped 13; count of bases not matched to a gene: 11. Here the CDR3 reads CAISEPAQGSTYF. CDR3 coding DNA: TGTGCCATCAGTGAGCCAGCACAGGGGTCTACTTACTTC.

J is TRBJ1-2 and V is TRBV7-9, with no clear D. V lost 4 bases to trimming and J lost 3 bases, with 6 bases between them. Germline CDR1 is SEHNR and CDR2 is FQNEAQ (reference sequence). This CDR3 is built from 12 residues. For the CDR3, the DNA is TGTGCCAGCAGCTCACGGGACTATGGCTACACCTTC. Translation: CASSSRDYGYTF.

This clone was detected a few times. The chain employs TRBV11-2 and TRBJ1-1; maybe TRBD1 (5 bases). In germline, CDR1 is SGHAT, CDR2 FQNNGV. The V end was cut by 6 bases, the J end by 1 base, with 12 bases between. The CDR3 length is 14 residues. The CDR3 DNA sequence: TGTGCCAGCAGACGGGACTCCTGGAACACTGAAGCTTTCTTT. Translating gives CASRRDSWNTEAFF.

This chain joins TRBV5-1 and TRBJ2-2; D is possibly TRBD1 or TRBD2 (5 bases each). There are 16 residues in the CDR3. The V end lost 3 bases, the J end lost 1 base, and 13 bases lay between the germline ends. Germline loops: CDR1 SGHRS, CDR2 YFSETQ. CDR3 DNA: TGCGCCAGCAGCTCGCCGAGGGGTCAGAACACCGGGGAGCTGTTTTTT. It encodes CASSSPRGQNTGELFF.

The gene calls are TRBV6-6 and TRBJ1-4; 10 bases match TRBD1. V shed 5 bases and J 8 bases; nucleotides not matched to a gene: 14. Germline V gene sequence: CDR1 MNHNY, CDR2 SVGAGI (reference sequence). CDR3 length: 17 amino acids. CDR3: CASSLWTGGVKAEKLFF. The DNA of the CDR3 is TGTGCCAGCAGTCTCTGGACAGGGGGGGTCAAGGCAGAAAAACTGTTTTTT.

This chain joins TRBV5-1 and TRBJ2-7; possibly TRBD1 for D (6 bases). The germline V and J ends were trimmed by 0 bases and 5 bases, with 18 bases remaining between them. CDR3 length equals 16 residues. Germline V lookup: CDR1 SGHRS, CDR2 YFSETQ. The CDR3: CASSLVPGQGNHEQYF. CDR3 nucleotides: TGCGCCAGCAGCTTGGTTCCAGGGCAGGGGAACCACGAGCAGTACTTC.

The chain is built from TRBV5-1 and TRBJ2-3, with D possibly matching TRBD2 (5 bases). The V and J ends lost 2 bases and 5 bases respectively, with 12 bases between them. The CDR3 consists of 14 residues. Germline values: CDR1 SGHRS, CDR2 YFSETQ. CDR3 DNA sequence: TGCGCCAGCAGCTTAGCGGCCCAGGTAGATACGCAGTATTTT. Amino acid sequence: CASSLAAQVDTQYF.

CDR3 DNA sequence: TGTGCCACCAGTGATCCCCGACGCAATGAGCAGTTCTTC. This translates into CATSDPRRNEQFF. The chain is built from TRBV24-1 and TRBJ2-1; D remains ambiguous. The CDR3 consists of 13 residues. From germline, CDR1 is KGHDR and CDR2 SFDVKD. Trimming stripped 3 bases from V and 6 bases from J, with 8 bases between.

This chain uses TRBV11-3 with TRBJ1-1; possibly TRBD1 for D (6 bases). The V gene's germline CDR1 is SGHNT and CDR2 YENEEA. Trimming left V 1 base short and J 1 base short, with 16 bases between. The CDR3 is 17 amino acids. The CDR3 nucleotides read TGTGCCAGCAGCTTAGGGGGGCAGAGAAAAAGGAACACTGAAGCTTTCTTT. Translated, it gives CASSLGGQRKRNTEAFF.